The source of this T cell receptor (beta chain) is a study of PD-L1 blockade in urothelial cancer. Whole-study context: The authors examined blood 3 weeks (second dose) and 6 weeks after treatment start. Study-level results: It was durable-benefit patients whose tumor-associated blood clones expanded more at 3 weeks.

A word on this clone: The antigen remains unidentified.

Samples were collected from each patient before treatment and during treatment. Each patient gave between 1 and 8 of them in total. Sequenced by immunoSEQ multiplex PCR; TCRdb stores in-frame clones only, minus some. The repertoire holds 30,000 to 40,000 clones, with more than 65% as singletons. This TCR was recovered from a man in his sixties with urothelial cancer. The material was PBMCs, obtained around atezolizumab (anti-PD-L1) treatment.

The CDR3 loop reads CASSLDPGQRNEQYF. The CDR3 region has the DNA TGTGCCAGCAGCTTGGACCCCGGACAGAGGAACGAGCAGTACTTC. The V and J genes are TRBV7-9 and TRBJ2-7, with a weak D call TRBD1 (6 bases). Between the trimmed V and J ends, which lost 3 bases and 5 bases, there was a span of 17 bases. This CDR3 has 15 amino acids. Germline V gives CDR1 SEHNR, CDR2 FQNEAQ (reference sequence).